The clone carrying this TCR beta chain has a count of ten or more. Antigen specificity is unknown. TCRdb called the 5' RACE reads again in MiXCR, with one record for every CDR3 protein. The sample carries nearly 900,000 distinct CDR3 sequences, approximately 13% recorded once. This specimen comes from a study of identical twins. Study-level results: Findings depended on cross-sectional statistics rather than tracking the same donors.

These sequences were also reported in another study, on yellow fever vaccine responses in identical twins.

The receptor's source is a woman younger than 30 in good health. Specimen: PBMCs.

CDR3 loop: CASSRQPGTANQPQHF. Written as DNA, the CDR3 is TGCGCCAGCAGCCGGCAACCCGGGACAGCGAATCAGCCCCAGCATTTT. This chain uses TRBV4-1 with TRBJ1-5, with TRBD1 matching over 7 bases. V lost 4 bases to trimming and J lost 4 bases; unmatched junction nucleotides: 10. Germline assignment: CDR1 MGHRA and CDR2 YSYEKL. The CDR3 is made up of 16 amino acids.